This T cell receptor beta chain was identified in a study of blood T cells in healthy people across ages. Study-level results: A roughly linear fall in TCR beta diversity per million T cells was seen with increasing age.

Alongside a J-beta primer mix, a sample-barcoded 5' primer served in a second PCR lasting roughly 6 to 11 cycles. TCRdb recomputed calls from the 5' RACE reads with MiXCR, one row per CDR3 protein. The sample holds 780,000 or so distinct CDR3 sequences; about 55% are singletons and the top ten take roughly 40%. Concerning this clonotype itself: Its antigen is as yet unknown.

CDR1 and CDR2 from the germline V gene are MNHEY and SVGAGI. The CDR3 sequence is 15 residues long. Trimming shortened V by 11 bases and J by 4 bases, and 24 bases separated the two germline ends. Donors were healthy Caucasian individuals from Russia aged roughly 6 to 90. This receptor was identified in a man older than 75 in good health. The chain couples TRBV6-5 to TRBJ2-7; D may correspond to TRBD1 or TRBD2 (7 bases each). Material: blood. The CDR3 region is CASKGAGVGEYEQYF. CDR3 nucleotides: TGTGCCTCTAAGGGGGCGGGAGTGGGTGAATACGAGCAGTACTTC.